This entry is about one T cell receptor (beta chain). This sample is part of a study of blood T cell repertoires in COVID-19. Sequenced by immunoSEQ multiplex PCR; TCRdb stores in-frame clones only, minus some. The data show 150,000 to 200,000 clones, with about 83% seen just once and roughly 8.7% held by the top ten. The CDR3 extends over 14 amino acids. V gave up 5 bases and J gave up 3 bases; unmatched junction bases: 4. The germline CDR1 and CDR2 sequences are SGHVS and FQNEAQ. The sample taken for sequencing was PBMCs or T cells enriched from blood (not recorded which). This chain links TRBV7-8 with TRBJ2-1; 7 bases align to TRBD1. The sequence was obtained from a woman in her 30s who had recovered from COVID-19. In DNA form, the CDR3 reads TGTGCCAGCAGCGAACAGGGGATCTACAATGAGCAGTTCTTC. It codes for CASSEQGIYNEQFF. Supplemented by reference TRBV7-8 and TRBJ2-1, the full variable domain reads GAGVSQSPRYKVAKRGQDVALRCDPISGHVSLFWYQQALGQGPEFLTYFQNEAQLDKSGLPSDRFFAERPEGSVSTLKIQRTQQEDSAVYLCASSEQGIYNEQFFGPGTRLTVL.